What follows are 20 T cell receptor beta chains derived from one specimen sequenced in a study of monozygotic twins with inflammatory bowel disease. TCRdb reprocessed the 5' RACE reads and reports one entry per CDR3 protein, with no DNA. This table holds 150,000 to 200,000 distinct CDR3 sequences. Sequenced material: blood. All receptors come from a human donor with ulcerative colitis or Crohn's disease, or a healthy co-twin of an affected twin (not recorded which).

V and J are TRBV3-1 and TRBJ2-5; TCRdb picks TRBD2, but there is no DNA to check that call. The germline gives CDR1 LGHDT, CDR2 YNNKEL (reference sequence). The CDR3 has 14 residues. The CDR3 sequence is CASRPLAGAETQYF.

J is TRBJ1-1 and V is TRBV28. Per germline, CDR1 MDHEN and CDR2 SYDVKM. The CDR3 runs to 12 residues. This CDR3 reads CATSGTYTEAFF.

The V gene is TRBV6-6, the J gene TRBJ1-1. Germline V gene data show CDR1 as MNHNY and CDR2 as SVGAGI (reference sequence). The CDR3 length is 12 residues. The CDR3 region is CASSYSTGEAFF.

The chain uses TRBV12-3 or TRBV12-4 and TRBJ2-2; with no DNA, the TCRdb D assignment of TRBD2 cannot be verified. The CDR3 has 15 residues. The CDR3 protein is CASSLRRGDTGELFF.

The chain joins TRBV29-1 to TRBJ1-6. CDR3 length: 13 residues. The germline CDR1 and CDR2 sequences are SQVTM and ANQGSEA. This CDR3 is CSVAGDGNSPLHF.

The chain uses TRBV7-9 and TRBJ2-3; there is no DNA to check the TCRdb D call of TRBD1. The CDR3 runs 15 residues. Per the germline V gene, CDR1 is SEHNR and CDR2 is FQNEAQ (reference sequence). CDR3 amino acids: CASSYPGRGADTQYF.

The V gene is TRBV18, the J gene TRBJ2-3; TCRdb's D call, TRBD2, is unchecked because there is no DNA. There are 17 residues in the CDR3. The germline CDR1 and CDR2 sequences are KGHSH and LQKENI. The CDR3 loop reads CASSPRTAGGGTDTQYF.

The chain carries TRBV27 and TRBJ2-5; there is no DNA to check the TCRdb D call of TRBD2. The CDR3 sequence is 16 residues long. The germline V gene has CDR1 MNHEY and CDR2 SMNVEV (reference sequence). Here the CDR3 reads CASSLFGSTRIETQYF.

This sequence joins TRBV5-4 and TRBJ1-2. This CDR3 is 15 amino acids long. Germline V gives CDR1 SGHNT, CDR2 YYREEE (reference sequence). CDR3 residues: CASSLPSRANYGYTF.

The chain links TRBV7-8 to TRBJ1-1; as DNA is missing, the TRBD1 call by TCRdb cannot be tested. CDR1 SGHVS and CDR2 FQNEAQ come from the germline V gene. The CDR3 is made up of 13 amino acids. CDR3 loop: CASRPPTGGVAFF. Full variable domain (rest looked up from reference TRBV7-8 and TRBJ1-1): GAGVSQSPRYKVAKRGQDVALRCDPISGHVSLFWYQQALGQGPEFLTYFQNEAQLDKSGLPSDRFFAERPEGSVSTLKIQRTQQEDSAVYLCASRPPTGGVAFFGQGTRLTVV.

The chain has TRBV20-1 and TRBJ1-5. Looked up from germline, CDR1 is DFQATT and CDR2 is SNEGSKA (reference sequence). The CDR3 extends over 14 amino acids. The chain's CDR3 is CSARDGSWVQPQHF.

The V call is TRBV7-9, the J call TRBJ2-3; no DNA is available, so the TRBD1 call from TCRdb remains unchecked. CDR1 is SEHNR, CDR2 FQNEAQ, per germline (reference sequence). This CDR3 is built from 16 residues. The CDR3 loop reads CASSFPPGQSTDTQYF.

The chain couples TRBV20-1 to TRBJ1-4; lacking DNA, the TRBD1 call made by TCRdb goes unchecked. The germline V gene encodes CDR1 DFQATT and CDR2 SNEGSKA (reference sequence). The CDR3 extends over 11 amino acids. Here the CDR3 reads CSAQAGEALFF.

The J gene is TRBJ2-3, the V gene TRBV5-1. Germline V lookup: CDR1 SGHRS, CDR2 YFSETQ. The length of the CDR3 is 15 residues. The CDR3 sequence: CASSLERRGKDTQYF.

The chain joins TRBV5-5 to TRBJ2-5; the TRBD1 assignment by TCRdb is unverifiable without DNA. The germline gives CDR1 SGHKS, CDR2 YYEKEE (reference sequence). The CDR3 is 16 amino acids. The CDR3 is CASSTNSGTELETQYF.

The chain combines TRBV20-1 with TRBJ2-7. Germline V gene lookup returns CDR1 DFQATT and CDR2 SNEGSKA (reference sequence). The CDR3 has 12 residues. CDR3 region: CSALRISYEQYF.

The chain has TRBV20-1 and TRBJ1-1; TCRdb lists TRBD1, though no DNA is available to test this call. CDR3 length equals 13 residues. Germline values: CDR1 DFQATT, CDR2 SNEGSKA (reference sequence). The CDR3: CSAWGTVNTEAFF.

This chain uses TRBV10-2 with TRBJ2-7; TCRdb lists TRBD1, though no DNA is available to test this call. There are 15 residues in the CDR3. Germline assignment: CDR1 WSHSY and CDR2 SAAADI. The CDR3 loop reads CASSPDSLPNYEQYF.

V and J are TRBV5-1 and TRBJ2-3; TCRdb gives TRBD2 as the D gene, but with no DNA this cannot be confirmed. CDR3 size: 17 residues. Germline lookup yields CDR1 SGHRS and CDR2 YFSETQ. The CDR3 reads CASRSLAGAREGDTQYF.

J is TRBJ2-7 and V is TRBV19; the D gene TCRdb calls, TRBD1, cannot be checked with no DNA. This CDR3 region has 13 residues. The V gene's germline CDR1 is LNHDA and CDR2 SQIVND (reference sequence). The CDR3 sequence: CASSAGFVNEQYF.